This TCR beta chain was identified during a study of shared clonotypes between healthy human individuals. The study, taken as a whole, reports: It was the non-shared clonotypes that had lower generation probabilities than clonotypes shared by all four donors.

The split of CD4+ cells yielded CD45RA+ naive and CD45RA-negative memory subsets. Produced via immunoSEQ multiplex PCR; TCRdb's table is partial and in-frame only. The table has 950,000 to 1,200,000 clones, 77% seen once. Worth noting for this clone: Its specificity is unknown.

CDR1 and CDR2 (germline): SGHAT, FQNNGV. The CDR3 runs 16 residues. The V and J ends lost 4 bases and 3 bases, in that order; junction bases with no gene match: 10. The source material was memory CD4+ T cells from PBMCs. Noted subset: CD45RA-negative fraction. The genes are TRBV11-2 and TRBJ2-7; 9 nucleotides align to TRBD1. This TCR was sampled from a man in his late teens or twenties in good health. Some clones in this sample may be carry-over from other donors' samples. CDR3 in amino acids: CASSSFADRGDYEQYF. DNA for the CDR3: TGTGCCAGCAGCTCATTCGCTGACAGGGGGGACTACGAGCAGTACTTC. The complete variable domain, with remaining parts taken from reference TRBV11-2 and TRBJ2-7, reads EAGVAQSPRYKIIEKRQSVAFWCNPISGHATLYWYQQILGQGPKLLIQFQNNGVVDDSQLPKDRFSAERLKGVDSTLKIQPAKLEDSAVYLCASSSFADRGDYEQYFGPGTRLTVT.